This T cell receptor (beta chain) was recovered during a study of TIL therapy for anti-PD-1-resistant metastatic lung cancer. Time point specified: pre-treatment sample, taken before nivolumab and TIL therapy. The libraries were made with immunoSEQ v3. Method: immunoSEQ multiplex PCR; TCRdb's copy keeps in-frame clones and lacks some. The sample contains roughly 54,000 clones, around 86% of which appear only once. The V gene's germline CDR1 is MNHEY and CDR2 SVGAGI. Trimming shortened V by 8 bases and J by 6 bases, and 20 bases separated the two germline ends. The CDR3 has 14 amino acids. The source was blood, collected at baseline. The TCR originated in a person between 25 and 79 years old with non-small cell lung cancer. V gene TRBV6-5 combines with J gene TRBJ2-7; no clear D gene. Written as DNA, the CDR3 is TGTGCCAGCTCCCCAGCGCACCCAGGACCCGAGCAGTACTTC. Protein: CASSPAHPGPEQYF.